The next 4 T cell receptor beta chains were all read from a single sample in a study of blood T cell repertoires in COVID-19. Data came from immunoSEQ multiplex PCR; TCRdb stores just in-frame clones and leaves some out. This table holds tens of thousands of clones, roughly 82% found once. Sequencing input: peripheral blood. Every receptor here comes from a human donor in a cohort sampled during active COVID-19.

The genes are TRBV25-1 and TRBJ1-6; 9 positions agree with TRBD1. From germline, CDR1 is MGHDK and CDR2 SYGVNS. The trim removed 3 bases at V and 9 bases at J, leaving 9 bases unmatched. CDR3 length equals 16 residues. The CDR3 reads CASSDLRTGVGSPLHF. DNA of the CDR3: TGTGCCAGCAGTGATCTCCGGACAGGGGTGGGTTCACCCCTCCACTTT.

The rearrangement links TRBV5-1 to TRBJ2-1; 7 positions match TRBD2. V lost 0 bases, J lost 6 bases, and 9 bases stayed unmatched. Germline V lookup: CDR1 SGHRS, CDR2 YFSETQ. The CDR3 consists of 16 residues. The CDR3 region has the DNA TGCGCCAGCAGCTTGGGCTGGACTAGATCGGGCAATGAGCAGTTCTTC. Encoded protein: CASSLGWTRSGNEQFF.

As regards this clone: One end of the junction does not line up with germline, which may come from a read error. The V gene is TRBV11-2, the J gene TRBJ2-3; TRBD2 aligns across 9 bases. The CDR3 has 18 residues. Looked up from germline, CDR1 is SGHAT and CDR2 is FQNNGV. CDR3 sequence (DNA): TGTGCCCGCAGCGGGGACGCGGGGGGGGGCCCCAGCACAGATACGCAGTATTTT. As protein: CARSGDAGGGPSTDTQYF.

This clone occurred once. V and J are TRBV24-1 and TRBJ1-4; D is ambiguous. The V gene's germline CDR1 is KGHDR and CDR2 SFDVKD. With 2 bases removed from V and 7 bases from J, the gap between germline ends came to 13 bases. This CDR3 is built from 15 residues. The CDR3 region is CATSDSEWMVEKLFF. The DNA of the CDR3 is TGTGCCACCAGTGATTCGGAGTGGATGGTTGAAAAACTGTTTTTT.